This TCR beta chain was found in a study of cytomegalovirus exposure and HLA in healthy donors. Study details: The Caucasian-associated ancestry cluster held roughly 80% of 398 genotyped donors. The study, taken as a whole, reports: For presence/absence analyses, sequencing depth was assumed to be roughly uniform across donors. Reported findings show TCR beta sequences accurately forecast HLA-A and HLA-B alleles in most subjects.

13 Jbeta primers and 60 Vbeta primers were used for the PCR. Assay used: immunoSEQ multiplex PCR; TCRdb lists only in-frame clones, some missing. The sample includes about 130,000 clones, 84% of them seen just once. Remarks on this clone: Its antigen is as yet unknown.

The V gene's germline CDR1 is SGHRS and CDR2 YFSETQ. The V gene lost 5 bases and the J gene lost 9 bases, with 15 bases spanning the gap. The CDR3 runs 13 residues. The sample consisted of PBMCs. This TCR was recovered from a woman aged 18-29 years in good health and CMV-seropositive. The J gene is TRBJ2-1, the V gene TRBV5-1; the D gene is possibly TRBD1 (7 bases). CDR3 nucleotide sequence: TGCGCCAGCAGTTCAGGAGGGGGCCCTGAGCAGTTCTTC. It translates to CASSSGGGPEQFF. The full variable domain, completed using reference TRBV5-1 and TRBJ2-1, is KAGVTQTPRYLIKTRGQQVTLSCSPISGHRSVSWYQQTPGQGLQFLFEYFSETQRNKGNFPGRFSGRQFSNSRSEMNVSTLELGDSALYLCASSSGGGPEQFFGPGTRLTVL.